These 20 T cell receptor beta chains share one sample of origin, sequenced in a study of PD-L1 blockade in urothelial cancer. The time point is: pretreatment peripheral blood. Data came from immunoSEQ multiplex PCR; TCRdb stores just in-frame clones and leaves some out. The table shows tens of thousands of clones, with 75% to 90% occurring only once. Here the sequenced sample was PBMCs, taken around atezolizumab (anti-PD-L1) treatment. The receptor source for this set is a man in his 60s with urothelial cancer.

The chain carries TRBV5-1 and TRBJ2-2, with TRBD1 matching 8 bases. Per germline, CDR1 SGHRS and CDR2 YFSETQ. Trimming cost V 0 bases and J 4 bases; bases outside gene matches: 5. The CDR3 runs to 16 residues. This chain's CDR3 is CASSLGQGSGTGELFF. Here the CDR3 DNA reads TGCGCCAGCAGCTTGGGACAGGGGTCGGGCACCGGGGAGCTGTTTTTT.

This sequence joins TRBV27 and TRBJ2-7; 8 nucleotides align to TRBD1. The junction had 6 bases not matched to a gene; V was cut back by 2 bases and J by 6 bases. Germline-derived CDR1 and CDR2 are MNHEY and SMNVEV (reference sequence). The CDR3 is made up of 14 amino acids. CDR3 protein: CASSLIQGASEQYF. The CDR3 nucleotides read TGTGCCAGCAGTTTAATTCAGGGGGCAAGCGAGCAGTACTTC.

The V call is TRBV6-5, the J call TRBJ1-5; possibly TRBD1 for D (6 bases). Trimming took off 6 bases at V and 4 bases at J, with 16 bases between the two ends. The CDR3 has 15 residues. CDR1 and CDR2 (germline): MNHEY, SVGAGI. This chain's CDR3 is CASSWDIGGNQPQHF. Here the CDR3 DNA reads TGTGCCAGCAGCTGGGACATTGGGGGAAATCAGCCCCAGCATTTT.

The chain joins TRBV6-1 to TRBJ1-5, with D uncertain. Germline V gene lookup returns CDR1 MNHNS and CDR2 SASEGT. The CDR3 totals 13 residues. Trimming removed 6 bases from V and 9 bases from J, with 15 bases in between. CDR3 loop: CASRTEGVPPQHF. The DNA for the CDR3 is TGTGCCAGCAGGACGGAGGGCGTCCCGCCCCAGCATTTT.

The J gene is TRBJ1-2, the V gene TRBV5-6; D is uncertain. Per the germline V gene, CDR1 is SGHDT and CDR2 is YYEEEE. With 3 bases removed from V and 3 bases from J, the gap between germline ends came to 15 bases. The CDR3 spans 15 residues. In nucleotides, the CDR3 is TGTGCCAGCAGCTCCGATGGACTTTGGGACTATGGCTACACCTTC. Translated: CASSSDGLWDYGYTF. Variable domain in full (rest from reference TRBV5-6 and TRBJ1-2): DAGVTQSPTHLIKTRGQQVTLRCSPKSGHDTVSWYQQALGQGPQFIFQYYEEEERQRGNFPDRFSGHQFPNYSSELNVNALLLGDSALYLCASSSDGLWDYGYTFGSGTRLTVV.

The chain couples TRBV19 to TRBJ1-1; 9 bases fit TRBD1. The V gene's germline CDR1 is LNHDA and CDR2 SQIVND (reference sequence). V lost 5 bases to trimming and J lost 4 bases; unmatched junction nucleotides: 5. This CDR3 region has 14 residues. CDR3 DNA sequence: TGTGCCAGTAGTCAAGACAGGGGGTTCACTGAAGCTTTCTTT. It is translated as CASSQDRGFTEAFF.

This clone was detected only once. The V call is TRBV2, the J call TRBJ1-1; no reliable D call. V was pared by 4 bases and J by 1 base, with 7 bases between. CDR1 and CDR2 from the germline V gene are SNHLY and FYNNEI. There are 13 residues in the CDR3. The CDR3 nucleotides read TGTGCCAGCAGTGTTTGGCAGAACACTGAAGCTTTCTTT. Translated, it gives CASSVWQNTEAFF. Together with reference TRBV2 and TRBJ1-1, the CDR3 gives the full variable domain: EPEVTQTPSHQVTQMGQEVILRCVPISNHLYFYWYRQILGQKVEFLVSFYNNEISEKSEIFDDQFSVERPDGSNFTLKIRSTKLEDSAMYFCASSVWQNTEAFFGQGTRLTVV.

The CDR3 region is CAWIGGGLGEAFF. CDR3 nucleotide sequence: TGTGCCTGGATTGGAGGGGGCTTAGGTGAAGCTTTCTTT. The chain combines TRBV30 with TRBJ1-1, with TRBD1 identical over 7 bases. Trimming took 4 bases from V and 7 from J; bases not matched to a gene: 9. Germline-derived CDR1 and CDR2 are GTSNPN and SVGIG (reference sequence). CDR3 length: 13 amino acids.

This CDR3 reads CASSPLLAGTDTQYF. In nucleotides, the CDR3 is TGTGCCAGCAGCCCCCTACTAGCGGGCACAGATACGCAGTATTTT. The chain employs TRBV7-3 and TRBJ2-3; TRBD2 matches at 8 bases. From germline, CDR1 is SGHTA and CDR2 FQGTGA. The CDR3 consists of 15 residues. The trim removed 5 bases at V and 1 base at J, leaving 5 bases unmatched.

V gene TRBV25-1 combines with J gene TRBJ1-5; TRBD1 might be the D (6 bases). Germline V gene sequence: CDR1 MGHDK, CDR2 SYGVNS. This CDR3 contains 14 residues. V was trimmed by 3 bases and J by 5 bases, leaving 11 bases between them. CDR3 DNA: TGTGCCAGCAGTGATGCGGGGGCCTATCAGCCCCAGCATTTT. It codes for CASSDAGAYQPQHF.

This sequence joins TRBV5-6 and TRBJ2-1; tentatively, D is TRBD2 (6 bases). V was pared by 1 base and J by 0 bases, with 11 bases between. The CDR3 is 16 residues long. Germline V CDR1 and CDR2: SGHDT, YYEEEE. CDR3 in amino acids: CASSLRGRLSYNEQFF. The CDR3 DNA reads as TGTGCCAGCAGCTTGCGGGGGAGACTCTCCTACAATGAGCAGTTCTTC.

The V call is TRBV19, the J call TRBJ1-1, with D perhaps TRBD1 (5 bases). The CDR3 sequence is 16 residues long. Germline CDR1 reads LNHDA; CDR2 reads SQIVND (reference sequence). Trimming removed 6 bases at V and 0 bases at J, with 17 bases between. The CDR3 sequence is CASRGTQMGMNTEAFF. The CDR3, as DNA: TGTGCCAGTAGGGGGACTCAGATGGGGATGAACACTGAAGCTTTCTTT.

This sequence joins TRBV6-1 and TRBJ1-4, with 8 nucleotides matching TRBD1. The ends lost 3 bases at V and 8 bases at J; junction bases unmatched: 2. The CDR3 runs 13 residues. Germline V gene lookup returns CDR1 MNHNS and CDR2 SASEGT. In DNA, the CDR3 is TGTGCCAGCAGTGACAGGGGGCGCGAAAAACTGTTTTTT. Translating gives CASSDRGREKLFF.

CDR3 in amino acids: CASSSGRTSGGHSYEQYF. The CDR3 bases are TGTGCCAGCAGCTCCGGTAGGACTAGCGGGGGGCACTCCTACGAGCAGTACTTC. The gene calls are TRBV7-2 and TRBJ2-7; 14 bases match TRBD2. Germline CDR1 reads SGHTA; CDR2 reads FQGNSA. The CDR3 runs 18 residues. V trimming: 4 bases; J trimming: 0 bases; junction bases outside the gene matches: 8. Supplemented by reference TRBV7-2 and TRBJ2-7, the full variable domain reads GAGVSQSPSNKVTEKGKDVELRCDPISGHTALYWYRQSLGQGLEFLIYFQGNSAPDKSGLPSDRFSAERTGGSVSTLTIQRTQQEDSAVYLCASSSGRTSGGHSYEQYFGPGTRLTVT.

Points on this clone: Germline is not matched at one junction end, which may reflect a read error. V gene TRBV7-3 combines with J gene TRBJ1-2; perhaps TRBD1 as D (6 bases). The CDR3 contains 14 residues. The germline V gene encodes CDR1 SGHTA and CDR2 FQGTGA. CDR3 sequence (DNA): TGTGCCAGCAGCTCAAATCCCGGACAGCCCCTGTATTCCTTC. It yields the protein CASSSNPGQPLYSF.

V gene TRBV5-1 combines with J gene TRBJ2-3; D remains unclear. The CDR3 is made up of 14 amino acids. V was pared by 0 bases and J by 0 bases, with 5 bases between. Germline lookup yields CDR1 SGHRS and CDR2 YFSETQ. CDR3 sequence reads: CASSLDSSTDTQYF. The CDR3 DNA is TGCGCCAGCAGCTTGGATTCAAGCACAGATACGCAGTATTTT.

The chain combines TRBV5-1 with TRBJ2-1, with TRBD2 matching over 11 bases. This CDR3 has 15 residues. The junction had 3 bases not matched to a gene; V was cut back by 1 base and J by 6 bases. CDR1 is SGHRS, CDR2 YFSETQ, per germline. CDR3 residues: CASSLWGTSGNEQFF. CDR3 in DNA: TGCGCCAGCAGCTTGTGGGGGACTAGCGGCAATGAGCAGTTCTTC.

The count of this clone is one. Germline is not matched at one junction end, which may reflect a read error. This specimen includes other DNA sequences encoding the same CDR3. The chain employs TRBV11-2 and TRBJ1-2; unclear D gene. The CDR3 covers 14 residues. Per germline, CDR1 SGHAT and CDR2 FQNNGV. This CDR3 reads CASSLGGANYGYTF. DNA for the CDR3: TGTGCCAGCAGTTTAGGAGGAGCTAACTATGGCTACACCTTC.

The CDR3 DNA reads TGTGCCACCAGCAGAGATCAGGGAAGCAATCAGCCCCAGCATTTT. Protein: CATSRDQGSNQPQHF. This chain links TRBV15 with TRBJ1-5, with D possibly TRBD1 on 5 matching bases. Germline V lookup: CDR1 LNHNV, CDR2 YYDKDF (reference sequence). Deletions cut 0 bases from V and 1 base from J, with 7 bases between. The CDR3 totals 15 residues.

J is TRBJ1-2 and V is TRBV29-1; 9 bases are a match to TRBD1. The CDR3 is 13 residues long. With 6 bases clipped from V and 6 bases from J, the junction kept 8 bases outside the gene matches. Germline V CDR1 and CDR2: SQVTM, ANQGSEA. The CDR3 sequence: CSVPNRGQDGYTF. The CDR3 DNA follows: TGCAGCGTCCCAAACAGGGGGCAGGATGGCTACACCTTC.